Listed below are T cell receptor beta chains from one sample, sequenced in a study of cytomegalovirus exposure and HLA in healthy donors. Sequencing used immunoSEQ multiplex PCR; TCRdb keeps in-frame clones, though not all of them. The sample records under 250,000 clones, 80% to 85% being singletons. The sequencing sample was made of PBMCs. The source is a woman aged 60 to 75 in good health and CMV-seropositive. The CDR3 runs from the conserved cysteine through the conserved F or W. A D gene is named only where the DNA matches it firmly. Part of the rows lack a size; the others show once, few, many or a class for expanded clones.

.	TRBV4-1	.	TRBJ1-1	CASSQGHLEAFF	TGCGCCAGCAGCCAAGGACACCTTGAAGCTTTCTTT
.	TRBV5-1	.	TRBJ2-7	CASSLTGNEQYF	TGCGCCAGCAGCTTGACGGGGAACGAGCAGTACTTC
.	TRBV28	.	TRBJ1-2	CASRQQIGDGYTF	TGTGCCAGCAGACAACAGATAGGGGATGGCTACACCTTC
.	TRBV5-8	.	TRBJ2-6	CASSIRGRTGANVLTF	TGTGCCAGCAGCATCAGGGGCCGAACTGGGGCCAACGTCCTGACTTTC
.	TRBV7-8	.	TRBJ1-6	CASSLGLRVNSPLHF	TGTGCCAGCAGCTTAGGTCTGCGGGTTAATTCACCCCTCCACTTT
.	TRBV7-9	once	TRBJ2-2	CASSPTGTNTGELFF	TGTGCCAGCAGCCCCACCGGGACGAACACCGGGGAGCTGTTTTTT
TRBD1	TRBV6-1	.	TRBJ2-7	CASSIDRGFYEQYF	TGTGCCAGCAGTATAGACAGGGGTTTCTACGAGCAGTACTTC
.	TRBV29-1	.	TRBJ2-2	CSATRERAGELFF	TGCAGTGCAACCAGGGAAAGGGCCGGGGAGCTGTTTTTT
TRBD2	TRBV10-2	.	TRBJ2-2	CARGTSANTGELFF	TGCGCCAGAGGGACTAGCGCGAACACCGGGGAGCTGTTTTTT
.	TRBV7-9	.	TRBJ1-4	CASSFGGTNEKLFF	TGTGCCAGCAGCTTCGGGGGTACTAATGAAAAACTGTTTTTT
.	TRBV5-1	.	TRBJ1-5	CASSLEPGKSNQPQHF	TGCGCCAGCAGCTTGGAGCCGGGGAAGAGCAATCAGCCCCAGCATTTT
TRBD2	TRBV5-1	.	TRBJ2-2	CASSPGGGRKTGELFF	TGCGCCAGCAGCCCCGGTGGCGGGAGGAAGACCGGGGAGCTGTTTTTT
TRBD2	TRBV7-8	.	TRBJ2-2	CASSRTSGRAGTGELFF	TGTGCCAGCAGCCGGACTAGCGGGAGGGCCGGAACCGGGGAGCTGTTTTTT
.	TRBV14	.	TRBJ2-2	CASSQVRGINTGELFF	TGTGCCAGCAGCCAAGTTCGCGGGATAAACACCGGGGAGCTGTTTTTT
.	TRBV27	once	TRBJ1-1	CASRGTGGTEAFF	TGTGCCAGCAGGGGGACTGGAGGGACTGAAGCTTTCTTT
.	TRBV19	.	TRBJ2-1	CASSIEGAAFNEQFF	TGTGCCAGTAGTATAGAAGGGGCCGCATTCAATGAGCAGTTCTTC
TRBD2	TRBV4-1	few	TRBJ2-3	CASSTRLAGVRLSTDTQYF	TGCGCCAGCAGCACCAGACTAGCGGGAGTGCGTCTTAGCACAGATACGCAGTATTTT
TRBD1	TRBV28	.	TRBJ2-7	CASRLQGYEQYF	TGTGCCAGCAGATTACAGGGGTACGAGCAGTACTTC
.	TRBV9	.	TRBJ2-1	CASSVDGSGSVGSYNEQFF	TGTGCCAGCAGCGTAGACGGGAGTGGATCTGTGGGATCATACAATGAGCAGTTCTTC
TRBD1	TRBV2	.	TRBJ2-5	CASSFTGQYETQYF	TGTGCCAGCAGCTTCACGGGACAGTATGAGACCCAGTACTTC
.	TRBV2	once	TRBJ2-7	CASGGVGGVTYEQYF	TGTGCCAGTGGGGGAGTGGGGGGAGTCACCTACGAGCAGTACTTC
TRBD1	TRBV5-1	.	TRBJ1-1	CASSLLWGQRNTEAFF	TGCGCCAGCAGCTTGTTATGGGGACAGAGGAACACTGAAGCTTTCTTT
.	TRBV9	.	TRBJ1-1	CASSVGVGGVSTEAFF	TGTGCCAGCAGCGTAGGGGTGGGGGGGGTAAGCACTGAAGCTTTCTTT
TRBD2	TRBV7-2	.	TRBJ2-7	CASSFYTGGTYEQYF	TGTGCCAGCAGCTTTTACACGGGAGGGACCTACGAGCAGTACTTC
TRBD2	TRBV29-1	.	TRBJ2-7	CSVVKLARVSGYEQYF	TGCAGCGTTGTAAAACTAGCGAGAGTATCTGGTTACGAGCAGTACTTC
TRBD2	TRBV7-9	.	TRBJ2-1	CASSFLAGGWFF	TGTGCCAGCAGCTTTCTAGCGGGAGGGTGGTTCTTC
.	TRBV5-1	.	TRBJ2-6	CASSLGALGGANVLTF	TGCGCCAGCAGCTTGGGGGCCCTTGGGGGGGCCAACGTCCTGACTTTC
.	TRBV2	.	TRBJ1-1	CASSGTSTEAFF	TGTGCCAGCAGTGGGACAAGCACTGAAGCTTTCTTT